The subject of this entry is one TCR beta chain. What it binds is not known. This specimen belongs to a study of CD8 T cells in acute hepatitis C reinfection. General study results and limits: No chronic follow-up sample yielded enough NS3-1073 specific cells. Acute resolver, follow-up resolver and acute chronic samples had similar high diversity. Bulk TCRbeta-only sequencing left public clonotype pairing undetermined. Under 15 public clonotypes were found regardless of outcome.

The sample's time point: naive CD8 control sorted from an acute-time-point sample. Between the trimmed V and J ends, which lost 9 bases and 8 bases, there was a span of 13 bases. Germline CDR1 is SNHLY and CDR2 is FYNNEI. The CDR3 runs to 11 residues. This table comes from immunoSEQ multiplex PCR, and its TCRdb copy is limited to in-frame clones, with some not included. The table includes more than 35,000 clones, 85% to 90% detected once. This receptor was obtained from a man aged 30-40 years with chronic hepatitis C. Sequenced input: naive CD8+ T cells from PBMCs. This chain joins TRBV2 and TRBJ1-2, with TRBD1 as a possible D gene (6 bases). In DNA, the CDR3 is TGTGCCAGGGGGGGCAGGGACGGCTACACCTTC. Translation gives CARGGRDGYTF.